This TCR beta chain was recorded in a study of cytomegalovirus exposure and HLA in healthy donors. Study context: Assignment to the Caucasian-associated ancestry cluster applied to over 70% of the approximately 420 genotyped donors.

This clone was seen a few times. Its antigen is undetermined. Study-wide results and limits: Equally common other TCR beta chains were less clonally expanded than HLA-associated ones, a later analysis found. A few CMV-associated chains were confirmed in vitro to be specific for CMV antigens.

With 60 Vbeta and 13 Jbeta primers, the PCR was carried out. Clones were sequenced by immunoSEQ multiplex PCR, and TCRdb holds only the in-frame ones, with some missing. Counted here are about 180,000 clones, around 75% occurring once; the ten biggest clones make up 2.9%. The sample comprised PBMCs. This receptor was obtained from a male donor in good health and CMV-seronegative.

The CDR3 reads CASSLGTDTQYF. CDR3 DNA sequence: TGTGCCAGCAGCCTCGGTACAGATACGCAGTATTTT. This sequence joins TRBV7-9 and TRBJ2-3; no clear D gene. There are 12 residues in the CDR3. The germline V gene encodes CDR1 SEHNR and CDR2 FQNEAQ (reference sequence). The V and J ends lost 5 bases and 3 bases respectively, with 6 bases between them.